The clone carrying this TCR beta chain has a handful of counts. This sample was taken from a study of blood T cell repertoires in COVID-19. In germline, CDR1 is SEHNR, CDR2 FQNEAQ (reference sequence). The V and J ends lost 0 bases and 10 bases, in that order; junction bases with no gene match: 9. The CDR3 is 16 residues long. Some clones are missing from TCRdb's copy, which holds only in-frame ones; the method was immunoSEQ multiplex PCR. The sample has fewer than 350,000 clones; roughly 85% are singletons. The chain combines TRBV7-9 with TRBJ1-6, with 7 nucleotides matching TRBD1. The clonotype was recovered from a human donor in a cohort sampled during active COVID-19. Specimen: peripheral blood. The CDR3 DNA reads TGTGCCAGCAGCTTAGCGGTGACAGGGCAAAGATCACCCCTCCACTTT. Translated: CASSLAVTGQRSPLHF.